Only one count was recorded for the clone carrying this TCR beta chain. A junction end diverges from the germline sequence, so it may reflect a read error. This record belongs to a study of T cell changes during pregnancy in multiple sclerosis. Measured with immunoSEQ multiplex PCR; TCRdb has only the in-frame clones, and not every one. The sample yields approximately 62,000 clones, 85% to 95% seen once. Germline CDR1 and CDR2: SGHNT and YYREEE (reference sequence). There are 15 residues in the CDR3. V and J are TRBV5-4 and TRBJ2-7; 7 bases are shared with TRBD1. The receptor was derived from a female donor with multiple sclerosis, enrolled in a pregnancy study. The starting material was CD8+ T cells from peripheral blood mononuclear cells, obtained in the second trimester of pregnancy. For the CDR3, the DNA is TGTGCCAGCAGCCTCGGAACAGGGGTTGCCTACGGGCAGTACTTC. Translated: CASSLGTGVAYGQYF.